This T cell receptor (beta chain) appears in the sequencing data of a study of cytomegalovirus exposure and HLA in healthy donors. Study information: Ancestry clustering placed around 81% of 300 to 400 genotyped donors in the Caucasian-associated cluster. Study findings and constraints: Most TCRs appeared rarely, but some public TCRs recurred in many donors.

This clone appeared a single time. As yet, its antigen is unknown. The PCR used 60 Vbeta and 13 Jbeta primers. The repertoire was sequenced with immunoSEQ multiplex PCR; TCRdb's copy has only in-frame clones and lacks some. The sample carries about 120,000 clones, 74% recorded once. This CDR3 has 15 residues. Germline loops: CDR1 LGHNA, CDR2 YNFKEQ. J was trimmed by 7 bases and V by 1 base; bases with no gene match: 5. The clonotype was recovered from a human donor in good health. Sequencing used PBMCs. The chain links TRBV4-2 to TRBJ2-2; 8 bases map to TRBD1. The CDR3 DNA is TGTGCCAGCAGCCAAGTCTCAGGGGGCATCGGGGAGCTGTTTTTT. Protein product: CASSQVSGGIGELFF.